A single sample gave rise to the 3 T cell receptor beta chains below, sequenced in a study of blood T cell repertoires in COVID-19. Some clones are missing from TCRdb's copy, which holds only in-frame ones; the method was immunoSEQ multiplex PCR. The data contain approximately 4,000 clones, roughly 90% of them singletons. The sequenced sample was peripheral blood. The receptors were gathered from a woman in her 70s with active COVID-19.

This chain connects TRBV2 to TRBJ2-5; 9 positions match TRBD2. Germline CDR1 and CDR2: SNHLY and FYNNEI. The CDR3 totals 14 residues. Germline trimming cut 8 bases from V and 4 bases from J; bases unmatched to any gene: 8. CDR3 bases: TGTGCCAGCGGAGCGGGGGGTATTGGAGAGACCCAGTACTTC. Amino acids: CASGAGGIGETQYF. Variable domain in full (rest from reference TRBV2 and TRBJ2-5): EPEVTQTPSHQVTQMGQEVILRCVPISNHLYFYWYRQILGQKVEFLVSFYNNEISEKSEIFDDQFSVERPDGSNFTLKIRSTKLEDSAMYFCASGAGGIGETQYFGPGTRLLVL.

This chain joins TRBV5-1 and TRBJ2-3; the match to TRBD2 covers 11 bases. J was trimmed by 3 bases and V by 1 base; bases with no gene match: 4. CDR1 SGHRS and CDR2 YFSETQ come from the germline V gene. The CDR3 is 16 amino acids. The chain's CDR3 is CASSLSLAGGTDTQYF. The CDR3 coding sequence is TGCGCCAGCAGCTTGTCTCTAGCGGGGGGAACAGATACGCAGTATTTT.

The chain joins TRBV10-3 to TRBJ2-3; D is unresolved. The V gene's germline CDR1 is ENHRY and CDR2 SYGVKD. V lost 0 bases to trimming and J lost 8 bases, with 6 bases between them. This CDR3 comprises 12 residues. CDR3 nucleotides: TGTGCCATCAGTGAGTCGACGGGTACGCAGTATTTT. Translation gives CAISESTGTQYF.